The T cell receptor (beta chain) under discussion was sequenced for a study of blood T cell repertoires in COVID-19 (dated by TCRdb to about 2020). The study in broad terms: Collaborator samples came from the United States, Italy and Spain and covered acute and convalescent phases of COVID-19. The material from the prospective study consisted of cDNA or gDNA derived from T cells, B-cell-depleted T cells, or PBMCs. Deeply sampled blood TCRbeta repertoires from subjects exposed to, actively infected with, or recovered from COVID-19 were included in the dataset. The repertoires were made available in a free public database intended to serve as a resource for research on the immune response to SARS-CoV-2. The samples were drawn from the first 160 participants of the ongoing ImmuneRACE study and from 950 to 1,500 subjects provided by 6 global collaborators. A de-identified subject ID, COVID-19 status, age in years and sex were almost always included in the sample metadata. HLA class I and class II types, where available, came from metadata supplied by the sample provider rather than from assay-based typing. Study-wide findings and limitations: The amount of clinical and demographic metadata varied by source and participant and was provided uncurated.

The CDR3 measures 13 amino acids from cysteine to phenylalanine. This entry keeps only the CDR3 DNA: 39 bases, framed from base 1. Via the germline V gene, CDR1 is SGHTA and CDR2 FQGNSA. The junction shows trimming of 5 bases on V and 5 bases on J, plus 10 bases between the germline ends. About this clone: Which antigen it targets is not known. No base qualities exist here, and no much larger clone lies one base off it.

Enrolling through a virtual design, the prospective study's participants ranged in age from roughly 18 to 100 years and lived across roughly 24 United States geographic areas. To assign participants to cohorts, the prospective study relied on clinical history that participants themselves reported in a screening survey and a study questionnaire. Recovered participants in ImmuneRACE Cohort 3 were defined as having two consecutive negative NP/OP PCR tests, clearance from a healthcare professional, or resolution of symptoms. In the prospective study, mobile phlebotomists collected whole blood, serum and a nasopharyngeal or oropharyngeal swab from each participant. Additional blood draws and questionnaires over a 2-month period could optionally be provided by prospective study participants. Prospective study blood samples were shipped either frozen or at room temperature before DNA extraction. TCRbeta CDR3 regions were amplified from genomic DNA by means of the immunoSEQ Assay, a bias-controlled multiplex PCR. As for the original processing: Within the assay, amplification of reference gene primers was used to estimate how many nucleated cells each sample contained. Sequence reads were collapsed and filtered to measure the absolute abundance of every unique TCRbeta CDR3 rearrangement. For each sample, productive Simpson clonality was calculated as the square root of Simpson's diversity index across productive rearrangements. TCRdb re-hosts the immuneACCESS table, in-frame sequences only. Its copies lack some clones; in the studies checked, an unresolved V gene accounts for under half of them, and the cause for the rest is not known. V, J and clone size are those of that table, while D and trimming were read from the DNA. The sample table records around 290,000 clones; about 89% of these occur just once. The leading ten clones occupy 2.6% of the sample.

The specimen sequenced was PBMCs or T cells enriched from blood (not recorded which). This chain joins TRBV7-2 to TRBJ2-1; no D gene can be assigned with confidence. The source is a woman aged 18-29 years who had recovered from COVID-19. The DNA sequence is given as TGTGCCAGCAGCCCAGGTCCCAACAATGAGCAGTTCTTC. Its translation reads: CASSPGPNNEQFF.